These 10 T cell receptor beta chains came from one sample sequenced in a study of T-cell memory formation after mild COVID-19. TCRdb reanalysed the 5' RACE reads using MiXCR and keeps one entry per CDR3 protein. The sample consists of about 360,000 distinct CDR3 sequences, approximately 14% of them appearing once. The sample comprised PBMCs or a T cell subset sorted from them (not recorded which). The receptors stem from a man between 18 and 35 years old who had mild COVID-19 (a few samples of this study predate the infection). Cell type and time point are not known.

The chain recombines TRBV29-1 with TRBJ2-3, with 12 bases matching TRBD1. The CDR3 extends over 18 amino acids. Germline V gene lookup returns CDR1 SQVTM and CDR2 ANQGSEA. V shed 0 bases, J shed 4 bases, and the junction held 11 bases outside the gene matches. As DNA, the CDR3 is TGCAGCGTTGAAGATTGGTCCCTGGGACAGGGGGCTGCAGATACGCAGTATTTT. It translates to CSVEDWSLGQGAADTQYF.

This clonotype was seen a few times. The rearrangement uses TRBV5-1 and TRBJ2-1, with D uncertain. The V end was cut by 4 bases, the J end by 5 bases, with 10 bases between. The CDR3 totals 13 residues. Germline CDR1 and CDR2: SGHRS and YFSETQ. CDR3 sequence reads: CASSRPLNNEQFF. CDR3 in DNA: TGCGCCAGCAGCAGGCCCTTGAACAATGAGCAGTTCTTC.

V gene TRBV20-1 combines with J gene TRBJ2-7, with a possible D match to TRBD2 (6 bases). This CDR3 has 13 amino acids. V lost 1 base to trimming and J lost 0 bases, with 7 bases between them. Germline assignment: CDR1 DFQATT and CDR2 SNEGSKA (reference sequence). Here the CDR3 DNA reads TGCAGTGCTAGAGGACTAGGCTCCTACGAGCAGTACTTC. Protein: CSARGLGSYEQYF.

This clonotype was observed at least ten times. This sequence joins TRBV20-1 and TRBJ1-2; a possible D gene is TRBD1 (6 bases). Germline V CDR1 and CDR2: DFQATT, SNEGSKA (reference sequence). The CDR3 contains 13 residues. Trimming shortened V by 5 bases and J by 4 bases, and 14 bases separated the two germline ends. For the CDR3, the DNA is TGCAGTGCTCAGACAGGCCATTTCTATGGCTACACCTTC. Residues: CSAQTGHFYGYTF.

The chain combines TRBV10-3 with TRBJ2-5, with D uncertain. This CDR3 comprises 14 residues. The V gene's germline CDR1 is ENHRY and CDR2 SYGVKD. V lost 6 bases to trimming and J lost 5 bases, with 16 bases between them. The CDR3 region is CAISADQLVETQYF. CDR3 sequence (DNA): TGTGCCATCAGCGCTGACCAGCTGGTCGAGACCCAGTACTTC.

This clonotype has only a few counts. This chain connects TRBV18 to TRBJ2-7; 7 nucleotides match TRBD1. Germline V gene data show CDR1 as KGHSH and CDR2 as LQKENI. V shed 3 bases and J 5 bases; nucleotides not matched to a gene: 7. The CDR3 has 14 amino acids. CDR3 amino acids: CASSPDRVGHEQYF. DNA for the CDR3: TGTGCCAGCTCACCTGACAGGGTAGGCCACGAGCAGTACTTC.

The rearrangement links TRBV24-1 to TRBJ2-7; possibly TRBD1 for D (7 bases). Trimming left V 4 bases short and J 3 bases short, with 12 bases between. CDR3 length equals 14 residues. Germline V gene data show CDR1 as KGHDR and CDR2 as SFDVKD. CDR3 region: CATSDPRDSYEQYV. In DNA form, the CDR3 reads TGTGCCACCAGTGACCCGCGGGACAGCTACGAGCAGTACGTC.

Many counts were recorded for this clonotype. For the CDR3, the DNA is TGTGCCAGCAGTTACTCGGACAGTACTAATGAAAAACTGTTTTTT. It codes for CASSYSDSTNEKLFF. The genes are TRBV6-5 and TRBJ1-4, with TRBD1 as a possible D gene (6 bases). The V gene lost 0 bases and the J gene lost 2 bases, with 7 bases spanning the gap. Germline-derived CDR1 and CDR2 are MNHEY and SVGAGI. The CDR3 has 15 residues.

The sample holds a few counts of this clonotype. The V and J genes are TRBV5-1 and TRBJ2-5; no clear D gene. Trimming cost V 0 bases and J 5 bases, with 11 bases left between them. CDR1 is SGHRS, CDR2 YFSETQ, per germline. This CDR3 is built from 14 residues. CDR3 sequence (DNA): TGCGCCAGCAGCTTGGTGGCATCCCGGGAGACCCAGTACTTC. Translating gives CASSLVASRETQYF.

This clonotype has just a few counts. This chain uses TRBV7-3 with TRBJ1-1; no clear D gene. V lost 0 bases and J 5 bases, leaving 10 bases between the germline ends. Germline CDR1 is SGHTA and CDR2 is FQGTGA. This CDR3 is 14 amino acids long. CDR3 sequence: CASSLTAAGTEAFF. CDR3 DNA sequence: TGTGCCAGCAGCTTAACGGCCGCGGGGACTGAAGCTTTCTTT. Supplemented by reference TRBV7-3 and TRBJ1-1, the full variable domain reads GAGVSQTPSNKVTEKGKYVELRCDPISGHTALYWYRQSLGQGPEFLIYFQGTGAADDSGLPNDRFFAVRPEGSVSTLKIQRTERGDSAVYLCASSLTAAGTEAFFGQGTRLTVV.